One TCR beta chain is described in this entry. CDR1 SNHLY and CDR2 FYNNEI come from the germline V gene. This CDR3 has 19 amino acids. V shed 6 bases and J 3 bases; nucleotides not matched to a gene: 23. This sample is drawn from a study of control samples from healthy donors and cancer patients. Clones were sequenced by immunoSEQ multiplex PCR, and TCRdb holds only the in-frame ones, with some missing. The sample holds tens of thousands of clones; around nine tenths are singletons and the top ten take under 0.95%. The clonotype was recovered from a man aged 30 to 45 with colorectal cancer. The V gene is TRBV2, the J gene TRBJ2-7; 7 positions agree with TRBD1. The sequenced sample was PBMCs. The DNA for the CDR3 is TGTGCCAGCAGATTATTCGGGACAGTCGATGAGCGATACTTCTACGAGCAGTACTTC. Translating gives CASRLFGTVDERYFYEQYF.